A single sample is the source of the 17 T cell receptor beta chains below, sequenced in a study of T cells in Graves' hyperthyroidism and ophthalmopathy. What was amplified from RNA transcripts were TCR beta CDR3 regions. With the HTBI primer set, the TCR CDR3 went through a first round of RT-PCR. A single record per CDR3 protein comes from TCRdb applying MiXCR to the multiplex PCR reads. The repertoire includes approximately 400,000 distinct CDR3 sequences, about 18% of them detected once, and around two fifths sits in the top ten. Sequenced: blood. The source is a man between 18 and 35 years old with Graves' ophthalmopathy.

There are many counts of this clonotype. This chain joins TRBV10-3 and TRBJ2-3; D unclear. The V end was cut by 0 bases, the J end by 4 bases, with 2 bases between. CDR3 length: 12 residues. Germline CDR1 ENHRY, CDR2 SYGVKD. The CDR3 here is CAISESSDTQYF. The CDR3 nucleotides are TGTGCCATCAGTGAGTCGTCAGATACGCAGTATTTT.

At least ten counts were recorded for this clonotype. The V gene is TRBV28, the J gene TRBJ1-5; D is possibly TRBD1 (5 bases). The germline CDR1 and CDR2 sequences are MDHEN and SYDVKM. The CDR3 totals 13 residues. V was trimmed by 5 bases and J by 3 bases, leaving 8 bases between them. The CDR3 region is CASSRQLNQPQHF. The DNA of the CDR3 is TGTGCCAGCAGTCGACAGCTCAATCAGCCCCAGCATTTT.

This clonotype showed up many times. The chain employs TRBV5-1 and TRBJ1-1, with a tentative D call TRBD1 (5 bases). CDR3 length: 18 residues. Germline V CDR1 and CDR2: SGHRS, YFSETQ. Trimming removed 0 bases at V and 5 bases at J, with 23 bases between. Written as DNA, the CDR3 is TGCGCCAGCAGCTTGGAGGGGCGGACTACCCGTTTGCGGACTGAAGCTTTCTTT. Translating it yields CASSLEGRTTRLRTEAFF.

The chain has TRBV20-1 and TRBJ1-2; D is unclear. CDR3 size: 11 residues. The germline gives CDR1 DFQATT, CDR2 SNEGSKA (reference sequence). CDR3 sequence: CSPTGIYGYTF. The CDR3 DNA sequence: TGCAGCCCAACGGGGATCTATGGCTACACCTTC.

V usage is TRBV19 and J usage is TRBJ1-5, with unresolved D. Germline V gene sequence: CDR1 LNHDA, CDR2 SQIVND (reference sequence). Trimming stripped 3 bases from V and 1 base from J, with 13 bases between. The CDR3 has 16 amino acids. Here the CDR3 reads CASSIGLGGSNQPQHF. CDR3 nucleotides: TGTGCCAGTAGTATTGGATTGGGAGGGAGCAATCAGCCCCAGCATTTT.

A note on this clonotype: With a much larger clone just one base away, this may be a read error. The genes are TRBV28 and TRBJ2-3, with D possibly matching TRBD1 (6 bases). Germline lookup yields CDR1 MDHEN and CDR2 SYDVKM. This CDR3 contains 14 residues. This CDR3 is CASSLRGSRDTQYF. The CDR3 DNA reads as TGTGCCAGCAGTTTAAGGGGGAGCAGAGATACGCAGTATTTT.

This clonotype was seen ten or more times. The junction and the germline gene differ at one end; a read error may be behind it. The J gene is TRBJ1-1, the V gene TRBV7-3, with 7 nucleotides matching TRBD1. Germline CDR1 SGHTA, CDR2 FQGTGA. The CDR3 is 14 residues long. The CDR3 region has the DNA TGTGCCAGCAGTTTAACAGGGGCGGACACTGAAGCTTTCTTT. Translating it yields CASSLTGADTEAFF.

This clonotype has at least ten counts. J is TRBJ1-5 and V is TRBV6-2 or TRBV6-3; weak D call: TRBD1 (5 bases). V lost 6 bases and J lost 3, with 12 bases in between. This CDR3 has 14 amino acids. CDR1 MNHEY and CDR2 SVGEGT come from the germline V gene. The CDR3 region has the DNA TGTGCCAGCAGGGACGGACAACTCAATCAGCCCCAGCATTTT. It translates to CASRDGQLNQPQHF.

This clonotype was detected many times. Here the CDR3 reads CASSLEQRYEQYF. In DNA form, the CDR3 reads TGTGCCAGCAGCTTGGAACAGAGATACGAGCAGTACTTC. V and J are TRBV7-9 and TRBJ2-7; D unclear. CDR3 size: 13 residues. V was trimmed by 3 bases and J by 4 bases, leaving 10 bases between them. CDR1 is SEHNR, CDR2 FQNEAQ, per germline (reference sequence).

The genes are TRBV12-3 or TRBV12-4 and TRBJ2-7, with D perhaps being TRBD1 or TRBD2 (7 bases each). Deletions cut 3 bases from V and 5 bases from J, with 20 bases between. CDR3 length: 16 amino acids. The CDR3: CASSFSGEGAWDEQYF. In DNA, the CDR3 is TGTGCCAGCAGTTTTTCCGGGGAGGGGGCTTGGGACGAGCAGTACTTC.

Many counts were recorded for this clonotype. The chain employs TRBV11-2 and TRBJ2-7; possibly TRBD1 for D (6 bases). The CDR3 totals 16 residues. CDR1 is SGHAT, CDR2 FQNNGV, per germline. The germline V and J ends were trimmed by 4 bases and 0 bases, with 16 bases remaining between them. The CDR3 spells CASSSTGLRISYEQYF. The CDR3 nucleotides read TGTGCCAGCAGCTCCACAGGGTTACGGATCTCCTACGAGCAGTACTTC.

In this sample, this clonotype turned up many times. The rearrangement joins TRBV3-1 to TRBJ2-1, with 13 bases that match TRBD2. J was trimmed by 8 bases and V by 5 bases; bases with no gene match: 3. The CDR3 runs 14 residues. CDR1 and CDR2 from the germline V gene are LGHDT and YNNKEL (reference sequence). In nucleotides, the CDR3 is TGTGCCAGCAGCTACACTAGCGGGGGGGATGAGCAGTTCTTC. It yields the protein CASSYTSGGDEQFF.

The sample holds one count of this clonotype. The rearrangement uses TRBV27 and TRBJ2-1; 13 bases are a match to TRBD2. The germline V gene encodes CDR1 MNHEY and CDR2 SMNVEV (reference sequence). Trimming took 2 bases from V and 6 from J; bases not matched to a gene: 4. The CDR3 is made up of 16 amino acids. The CDR3 region has the DNA TGTGCCAGCAGTTTACGGACTAGCGGGAGACTCAATGAGCAGTTCTTC. The encoded protein is CASSLRTSGRLNEQFF.

The table lists this clonotype with many counts. The chain carries TRBV5-1 and TRBJ1-1, with a tentative D call TRBD1 (6 bases). V lost 5 bases and J lost 3, with 11 bases in between. The CDR3 length is 13 residues. Germline CDR1 is SGHRS and CDR2 is YFSETQ. Here the CDR3 reads CASRWTAYTEAFF. For the CDR3, the DNA is TGCGCCAGCAGGTGGACAGCCTACACTGAAGCTTTCTTT.

This clonotype appeared many times. The chain combines TRBV5-1 with TRBJ1-1, with D possibly TRBD1 on 5 matching bases. Trimming left V 6 bases short and J 3 bases short, with 18 bases between. CDR3 size: 15 residues. Germline CDR1 is SGHRS and CDR2 is YFSETQ. The CDR3 region has the DNA TGCGCCAGCACCTCCACCCCCCAGGGTGACACTGAAGCTTTCTTT. Residues: CASTSTPQGDTEAFF. Supplemented by reference TRBV5-1 and TRBJ1-1, the full variable domain reads KAGVTQTPRYLIKTRGQQVTLSCSPISGHRSVSWYQQTPGQGLQFLFEYFSETQRNKGNFPGRFSGRQFSNSRSEMNVSTLELGDSALYLCASTSTPQGDTEAFFGQGTRLTVV.

This clonotype was counted at least ten times. The genes are TRBV2 and TRBJ1-1; 8 nucleotides agree with TRBD1. This CDR3 is 17 amino acids long. Germline V CDR1 and CDR2: SNHLY, FYNNEI. V was clipped by 9 bases and J by 0 bases; unmatched bases: 15. CDR3 loop: CASTPGTGHLLNTEAFF. CDR3 in DNA: TGTGCCAGTACTCCCGGGACAGGTCACCTCCTGAACACTGAAGCTTTCTTT.

This clonotype was counted ten times or more. The chain carries TRBV13 and TRBJ2-7; 7 nucleotides align to TRBD2. The CDR3 contains 17 residues. V lost 0 bases, J lost 3 bases, and 11 bases stayed unmatched. Germline V gene data show CDR1 as PRHDT and CDR2 as FYEKMQ (reference sequence). CDR3 nucleotide sequence: TGTGCCAGCAGCTTAGGCCTCGGGCTAGCGGAGAGCTACGAGCAGTACTTC. Its translation is CASSLGLGLAESYEQYF. Complete variable domain (other parts from reference TRBV13 and TRBJ2-7): AAGVIQSPRHLIKEKRETATLKCYPIPRHDTVYWYQQGPGQDPQFLISFYEKMQSDKGSIPDRFSAQQFSDYHSELNMSSLELGDSALYFCASSLGLGLAESYEQYFGPGTRLTVT.